This T cell receptor (beta chain) came from a study of control samples from healthy donors and cancer patients (dated by TCRdb to the early 2020s). This clone has only one observation. Its antigen target is currently unknown. Per-nucleotide qualities are absent, and no much larger clonotype sits a single base away. The library relied on the immunoSEQ multiplex PCR assay. TCRdb took over this immuneACCESS table, retaining in-frame rearrangements with V and J assigned. Such tables are incomplete; in checked studies, under half of the missing clones stem from an unresolved V gene, and the remainder is unexplained. In this sample the table shows around 150,000 clones, 94% of which occur a single time. The ten biggest clones cover around 9.3% of the sample. The TCR was taken from a woman aged 35 to 49 in good health. Sequenced: blood.

At the DNA level, the sequence is TGCGCCAGCAGCCCATCTAGGCCACAAGTCTCCTATAATTCACCCCTCCACTTT. Translated, it reads CASSPSRPQVSYNSPLHF. The receptor chain draws on TRBV4-3 and TRBJ1-6, with the identity of the D gene unclear. There are 18 amino acids in the CDR3, from cysteine to phenylalanine inclusive. Only the CDR3 DNA is retained, 54 bases long and in frame from the first base. V is cut by 4 bases and J by 0 bases, and the space between the germline ends is 16 bases. Taken from the germline V gene, the CDR1 and CDR2 loops are LGHNA and YSLEER.